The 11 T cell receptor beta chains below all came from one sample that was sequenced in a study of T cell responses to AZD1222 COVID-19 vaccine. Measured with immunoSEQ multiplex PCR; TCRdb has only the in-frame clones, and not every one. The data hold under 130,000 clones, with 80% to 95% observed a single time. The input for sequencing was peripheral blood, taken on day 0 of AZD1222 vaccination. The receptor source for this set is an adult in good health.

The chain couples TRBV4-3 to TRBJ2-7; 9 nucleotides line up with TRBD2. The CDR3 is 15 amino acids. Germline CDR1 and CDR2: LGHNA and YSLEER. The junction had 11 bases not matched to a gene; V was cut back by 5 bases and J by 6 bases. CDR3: CASSAHSGSLGEQYF. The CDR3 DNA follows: TGCGCCAGCAGCGCACATAGCGGGAGTCTAGGCGAGCAGTACTTC.

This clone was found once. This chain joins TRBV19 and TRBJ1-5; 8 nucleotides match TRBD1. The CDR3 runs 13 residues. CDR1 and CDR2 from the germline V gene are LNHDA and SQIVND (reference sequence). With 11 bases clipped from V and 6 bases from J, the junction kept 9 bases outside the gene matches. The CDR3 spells CAGGQGAGQPQHF. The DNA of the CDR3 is TGTGCCGGCGGCCAGGGGGCCGGTCAGCCCCAGCATTTT.

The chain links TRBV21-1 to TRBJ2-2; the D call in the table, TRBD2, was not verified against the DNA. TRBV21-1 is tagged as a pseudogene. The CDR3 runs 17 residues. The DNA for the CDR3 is TGTGCCAGCAGCAAGACTAGCGGGAGGACGAACACCGGGGAGCTGTTTTTT. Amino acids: CASSKTSGRTNTGELFF.

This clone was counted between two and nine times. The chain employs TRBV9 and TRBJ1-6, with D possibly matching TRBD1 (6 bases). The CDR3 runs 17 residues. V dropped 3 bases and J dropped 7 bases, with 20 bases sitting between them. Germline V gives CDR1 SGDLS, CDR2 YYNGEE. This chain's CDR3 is CASSAGGARGGNSPLHF. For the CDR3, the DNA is TGTGCCAGCAGCGCCGGAGGGGCCAGGGGTGGGAATTCACCCCTCCACTTT.

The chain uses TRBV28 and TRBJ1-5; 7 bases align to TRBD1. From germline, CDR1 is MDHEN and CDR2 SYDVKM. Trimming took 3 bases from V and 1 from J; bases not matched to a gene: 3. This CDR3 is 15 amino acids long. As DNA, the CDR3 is TGTGCCAGCAGTTTGGGAGGGGGCAGCAATCAGCCCCAGCATTTT. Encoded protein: CASSLGGGSNQPQHF.

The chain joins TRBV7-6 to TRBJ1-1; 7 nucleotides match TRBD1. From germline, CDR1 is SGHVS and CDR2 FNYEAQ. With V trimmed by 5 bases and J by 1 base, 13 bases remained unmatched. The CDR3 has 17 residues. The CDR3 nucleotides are TGTGCCAGCAGCCTGAGACAGGGACCCTCGAAGAACACTGAAGCTTTCTTT. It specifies CASSLRQGPSKNTEAFF.

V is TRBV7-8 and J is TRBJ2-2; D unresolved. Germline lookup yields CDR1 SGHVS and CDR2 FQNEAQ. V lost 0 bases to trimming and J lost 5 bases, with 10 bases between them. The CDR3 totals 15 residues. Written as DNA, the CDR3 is TGTGCCAGCAGCTTAGCCGGAGAGATGACCGGGGAGCTGTTTTTT. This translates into CASSLAGEMTGELFF.

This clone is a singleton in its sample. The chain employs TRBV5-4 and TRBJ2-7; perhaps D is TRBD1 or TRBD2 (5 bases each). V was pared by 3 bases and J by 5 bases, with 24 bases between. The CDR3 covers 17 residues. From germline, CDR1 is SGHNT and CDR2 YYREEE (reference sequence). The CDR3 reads CASSSPRGGNTSDEQYF. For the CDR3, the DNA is TGTGCCAGCAGCTCTCCGAGGGGTGGGAACACGAGCGACGAGCAGTACTTC.

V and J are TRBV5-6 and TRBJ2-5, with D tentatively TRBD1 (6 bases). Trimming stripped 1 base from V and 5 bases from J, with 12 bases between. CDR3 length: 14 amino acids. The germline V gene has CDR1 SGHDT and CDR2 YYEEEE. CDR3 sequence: CASSLSGEWETQYF. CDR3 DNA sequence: TGTGCCAGCAGCTTGTCAGGGGAGTGGGAGACCCAGTACTTC.

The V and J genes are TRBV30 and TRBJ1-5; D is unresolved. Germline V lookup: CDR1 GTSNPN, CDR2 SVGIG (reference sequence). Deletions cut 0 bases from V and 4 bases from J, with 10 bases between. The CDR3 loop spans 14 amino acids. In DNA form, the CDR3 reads TGTGCCTGGAGTGTACAGATCGGGAATCAGCCCCAGCATTTT. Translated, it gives CAWSVQIGNQPQHF.

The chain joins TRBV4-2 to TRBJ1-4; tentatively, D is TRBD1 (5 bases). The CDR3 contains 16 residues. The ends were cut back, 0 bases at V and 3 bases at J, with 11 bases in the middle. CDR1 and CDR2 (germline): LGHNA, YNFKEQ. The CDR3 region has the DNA TGTGCCAGCAGCCAAGATGGCACAGGCGCTAATGAAAAACTGTTTTTT. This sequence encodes CASSQDGTGANEKLFF.